The clone carrying this TCR beta chain was seen ten or more times. Using its own MiXCR run on the 5' RACE reads, TCRdb lists one record per CDR3 protein. The sample lists 95,000 to 100,000 distinct CDR3 sequences; approximately 18% were seen once. This sample stems from a study of T cells of healthy individuals. The CDR3 is 13 residues long. Germline loops: CDR1 SGHTA, CDR2 FQGTGA. The V end lost 5 bases, the J end lost 6 bases, and 10 bases lay between the germline ends. This chain joins TRBV7-3 and TRBJ2-2; D not resolved. This receptor was taken from a human donor in good health. The CDR3 DNA sequence: TGTGCCAGCAGCCCCACGACTTCCGGGGAGCTGTTTTTT. Translation: CASSPTTSGELFF.